These 32 T cell receptor beta chains were sequenced from one sample in a study of T-cell reconstitution after alpha-beta-depleted transplantation in children. The library targeted TCRbeta and was prepared with unique molecular identifiers. Each CDR3 protein gets one entry after TCRdb re-called the PCR reads with MiXCR. The sample has about 78,000 distinct CDR3 sequences, around 14% seen once. Sequences were derived from PBMCs, mostly from graft donor cells, sampled 180 days after TCRalphabeta/CD19-depleted stem cell transplant. The receptors originated from a male patient aged 2-15 years who had a stem cell transplant for acute lymphoblastic leukemia, so the T cells may come from the graft donor.

This clonotype was found a few times. The CDR3 loop reads CASSVSWTRQETQYF. DNA of the CDR3: TGCGCCAGCAGCGTAAGTTGGACACGCCAAGAGACCCAGTACTTC. V is TRBV4-3 and J is TRBJ2-5, with D maybe TRBD1 (5 bases). In germline, CDR1 is LGHNA, CDR2 YSLEER. V was pared by 5 bases and J by 1 base, with 14 bases between. The length of the CDR3 is 15 residues.

Only a few counts were recorded for this clonotype. The chain carries TRBV5-1 and TRBJ2-7, with 11 bases fitting TRBD2. Germline V lookup: CDR1 SGHRS, CDR2 YFSETQ. With V trimmed by 4 bases and J by 1 base, 10 bases remained unmatched. The CDR3 contains 17 residues. The CDR3: CASSRSKTSGASYEQYF. In DNA form, the CDR3 reads TGCGCCAGCAGCCGAAGTAAGACTAGCGGGGCTTCCTACGAGCAGTACTTC.

The chain couples TRBV30 to TRBJ1-2; no clear D gene. V gave up 0 bases and J gave up 2 bases, with 7 bases separating them. The CDR3 spans 13 residues. Germline CDR1 GTSNPN, CDR2 SVGIG (reference sequence). CDR3 residues: CAWSVAANYGYTF. Here the CDR3 DNA reads TGTGCCTGGAGTGTTGCTGCGAACTATGGCTACACCTTC.

This clonotype has only a few counts. This sequence joins TRBV28 and TRBJ2-7; D possibly corresponds to TRBD1 (6 bases). Trimming took off 4 bases at V and 1 base at J, with 14 bases between the two ends. Germline loops: CDR1 MDHEN, CDR2 SYDVKM. This CDR3 has 15 amino acids. This CDR3 is CASSSLQGRSYEQYF. In DNA form, the CDR3 reads TGTGCCAGCAGTTCCCTACAGGGAAGGTCCTACGAGCAGTACTTC.

With regard to this clonotype: A much more abundant neighbour one base away suggests this may be a read error. V is TRBV29-1 and J is TRBJ2-5, with 9 bases aligning to TRBD1. The CDR3 sequence is 15 residues long. Per the germline V gene, CDR1 is SQVTM and CDR2 is ANQGSEA. V gave up 5 bases and J gave up 1 base; unmatched junction bases: 8. The CDR3 coding sequence is TGCAGCGTTTCGGGACAGGGACGCCTCCAAGAGACCCAGTACTTC. It yields the protein CSVSGQGRLQETQYF. Combining the CDR3 with reference TRBV29-1 and TRBJ2-5 gives the whole variable domain SAVISQKPSRDICQRGTSLTIQCQVDSQVTMMFWYRQQPGQSLTLIATANQGSEATYESGFVIDKFPISRPNLTFSTLTVSNMSPEDSSIYLCSVSGQGRLQETQYFGPGTRLLVL.

The chain combines TRBV3-1 with TRBJ1-2; TRBD1 might be the D (6 bases). With 2 bases removed from V and 4 bases from J, the gap between germline ends came to 14 bases. There are 15 residues in the CDR3. CDR1 is LGHDT, CDR2 YNNKEL, per germline (reference sequence). CDR3 in amino acids: CASSQLLTGGYGYTF. The CDR3 bases are TGTGCCAGCAGCCAACTATTGACAGGTGGCTATGGCTACACCTTC.

This clonotype has just a few counts. This chain links TRBV4-3 with TRBJ2-7; 7 positions match TRBD1. The CDR3 has 14 residues. Germline V CDR1 and CDR2: LGHNA, YSLEER. V dropped 0 bases and J dropped 5; count of bases not matched to a gene: 4. The CDR3 bases are TGCGCCAGCAGCCAAGAGTTTAGGGGGCACGAGCAGTACTTC. Amino acids: CASSQEFRGHEQYF.

The table lists this clonotype with a few counts. CDR3 nucleotide sequence: TGTGCCAGCAGTTATGGAAGGGGTGGTCAGCCCCAGCATTTT. Its protein product is CASSYGRGGQPQHF. The V call is TRBV27, the J call TRBJ1-5; tentatively, D is TRBD1 (5 bases). V lost 4 bases, J lost 6 bases, and 13 bases lay in between. Germline V gene sequence: CDR1 MNHEY, CDR2 SMNVEV (reference sequence). The CDR3 extends over 14 amino acids.

The V call is TRBV5-1, the J call TRBJ1-5; 7 bases map to TRBD1. The CDR3 contains 15 residues. J was trimmed by 4 bases and V by 0 bases; bases with no gene match: 4. Germline CDR1 reads SGHRS; CDR2 reads YFSETQ. CDR3 nucleotide sequence: TGCGCCAGCAGCTTGGATGGGGACAGAAATCAGCCCCAGCATTTT. This sequence encodes CASSLDGDRNQPQHF. The full variable domain, its missing parts supplied by reference TRBV5-1 and TRBJ1-5, is KAGVTQTPRYLIKTRGQQVTLSCSPISGHRSVSWYQQTPGQGLQFLFEYFSETQRNKGNFPGRFSGRQFSNSRSEMNVSTLELGDSALYLCASSLDGDRNQPQHFGDGTRLSIL.

V and J are TRBV20-1 and TRBJ1-5, with a weak D call TRBD1 (6 bases). Trimming removed 0 bases from V and 16 bases from J, with 19 bases in between. The CDR3 extends over 13 amino acids. Germline CDR1 reads DFQATT; CDR2 reads SNEGSKA (reference sequence). CDR3 amino acids: CSARDARDGTPHF. CDR3 nucleotides: TGCAGTGCTAGAGATGCGAGGGACGGGACACCCCATTTT.

A few counts support this clonotype. This rearrangement joins TRBV20-1 to TRBJ2-3; D tentatively reads TRBD1 or TRBD2 (6 bases each). V gave up 5 bases and J gave up 2 bases, with 14 bases separating them. This CDR3 has 14 amino acids. Looked up from germline, CDR1 is DFQATT and CDR2 is SNEGSKA (reference sequence). The CDR3, as DNA: TGCAGTGCTCGGGGGCTCCACTACACAGATACGCAGTATTTT. It encodes CSARGLHYTDTQYF.

The chain recombines TRBV12-3 or TRBV12-4 with TRBJ2-2; D is possibly TRBD2 (5 bases). The CDR3 length is 16 residues. V lost 5 bases and J 5 bases, leaving 18 bases between the germline ends. The CDR3 here is CASSTLKLARTGELFF. DNA of the CDR3: TGTGCCAGCAGTACTCTTAAGCTAGCCCGGACCGGGGAGCTGTTTTTT.

There are a few counts of this clonotype. The J gene is TRBJ1-5, the V gene TRBV4-1; D is uncertain. V lost 1 base to trimming and J lost 6 bases, with 7 bases between them. This CDR3 region has 13 residues. Germline V gene lookup returns CDR1 MGHRA and CDR2 YSYEKL. This chain's CDR3 is CASSQGGVQPQHF. The CDR3 DNA reads as TGCGCCAGCAGCCAAGGCGGGGTTCAGCCCCAGCATTTT.

CDR3 in DNA: TGTGCCACCAGTGACCCCGGAGCCTTAAATTACAATGAGCAGTTCTTC. This gives the protein CATSDPGALNYNEQFF. The chain combines TRBV24-1 with TRBJ2-1; D is undetermined. The germline V and J ends were trimmed by 4 bases and 4 bases, with 16 bases remaining between them. The CDR3 sequence is 16 residues long. CDR1 KGHDR and CDR2 SFDVKD come from the germline V gene.

The rearrangement links TRBV20-1 to TRBJ2-7; possibly TRBD1 for D (6 bases). The length of the CDR3 is 14 residues. The V and J ends lost 0 bases and 2 bases respectively, with 11 bases between them. The germline V gene encodes CDR1 DFQATT and CDR2 SNEGSKA (reference sequence). DNA for the CDR3: TGCAGTGCTAGAGATGTGGACAGTACCTACGAGCAGTACTTC. Residues: CSARDVDSTYEQYF.

There are a few counts of this clonotype. The rearrangement uses TRBV7-2 and TRBJ1-3; D is possibly TRBD1 (6 bases). Germline CDR1 SGHTA, CDR2 FQGNSA. The V end lost 5 bases, the J end lost 8 bases, and 13 bases lay between the germline ends. The CDR3 length is 13 residues. The CDR3 sequence is CASSIGQLDTIYF. The DNA for the CDR3 is TGTGCCAGCAGCATCGGACAGCTCGACACCATATATTTT.

This clonotype was detected many times. The genes are TRBV7-3 and TRBJ2-2; no definite D call. The CDR3 has 13 amino acids. V lost 6 bases to trimming and J lost 6 bases, with 11 bases between them. Germline V gene sequence: CDR1 SGHTA, CDR2 FQGTGA. The CDR3 DNA reads TGTGCCAGCAGGACCAGAGTGGCCGGGGAGCTGTTTTTT. It yields the protein CASRTRVAGELFF.

This clonotype was counted between two and nine times. The genes are TRBV2 and TRBJ2-7, with 11 bases that match TRBD1. The V gene's germline CDR1 is SNHLY and CDR2 FYNNEI. This CDR3 is built from 14 residues. Germline trimming cut 5 bases from V and 4 bases from J; bases unmatched to any gene: 4. CDR3 sequence (DNA): TGTGCCAGCAGTATGGGACAGGGGGGATACGAGCAGTACTTC. This gives the protein CASSMGQGGYEQYF.

The genes are TRBV20-1 and TRBJ1-2; 10 bases match TRBD1. The ends lost 1 base at V and 2 bases at J; junction bases unmatched: 4. Germline V lookup: CDR1 DFQATT, CDR2 SNEGSKA (reference sequence). This CDR3 contains 15 residues. CDR3 coding DNA: TGCAGTGCTAGAGTTCAGGGACAGGGGAACTATGGCTACACCTTC. Translation: CSARVQGQGNYGYTF.

The table lists this clonotype with a few counts. The chain combines TRBV20-1 with TRBJ2-4, with 7 bases lining up with TRBD1. V lost 3 bases and J lost 10; bases outside the gene matches: 6. This CDR3 is built from 12 residues. CDR1 DFQATT and CDR2 SNEGSKA come from the germline V gene (reference sequence). CDR3: CSARGQSLIQYF. CDR3 DNA: TGCAGTGCTAGGGGACAGTCCCTTATTCAGTACTTC.

The gene calls are TRBV10-3 and TRBJ2-3; D gene uncertain. Germline V lookup: CDR1 ENHRY, CDR2 SYGVKD. The ends were cut back, 10 bases at V and 0 bases at J, with 14 bases in the middle. This CDR3 has 14 residues. CDR3 DNA: TGTGCCACCTCCCGTATGGATAGCACAGATACGCAGTATTTT. This gives the protein CATSRMDSTDTQYF.

CDR3 coding DNA: TGCAGTGCCCTAAATGCCTTCCAGGGTGGACTTAACTATGGCTACACCTTC. Translation: CSALNAFQGGLNYGYTF. The genes are TRBV20-1 and TRBJ1-2; D perhaps matches TRBD1 (5 bases). Trimming removed 6 bases from V and 1 base from J, with 24 bases in between. CDR3 length: 17 residues. In germline, CDR1 is DFQATT, CDR2 SNEGSKA (reference sequence).

This chain uses TRBV18 with TRBJ1-2; D is undetermined. There are 12 residues in the CDR3. The germline V and J ends were trimmed by 0 bases and 5 bases, with 4 bases remaining between them. Per the germline V gene, CDR1 is KGHSH and CDR2 is LQKENI. The DNA of the CDR3 is TGTGCCAGCTCACCACCGGGTTATGGCTACACCTTC. This translates into CASSPPGYGYTF.

Here the CDR3 DNA reads TGTGCCACCACAACAGGACCAGATACGCAGTATTTT. As protein: CATTTGPDTQYF. The gene calls are TRBV2 and TRBJ2-3, with a tentative D call TRBD1 (5 bases). Trimming cost V 10 bases and J 4 bases, with 12 bases left between them. CDR1 is SNHLY and CDR2 is FYNNEI in the germline V gene. The CDR3 contains 12 residues. Full variable domain (missing parts from reference TRBV2 and TRBJ2-3): EPEVTQTPSHQVTQMGQEVILRCVPISNHLYFYWYRQILGQKVEFLVSFYNNEISEKSEIFDDQFSVERPDGSNFTLKIRSTKLEDSAMYFCATTTGPDTQYFGPGTRLTVL.

This clonotype has only a few counts. The genes are TRBV27 and TRBJ2-7, with 7 positions matching TRBD2. CDR1 is MNHEY and CDR2 is SMNVEV in the germline V gene (reference sequence). The CDR3 covers 12 residues. The junction had 5 bases not matched to a gene; V was cut back by 8 bases and J by 4 bases. The CDR3 here is CASGGLGYEQYF. In nucleotides, the CDR3 is TGTGCCAGCGGCGGACTAGGTTACGAGCAGTACTTC.

This rearrangement joins TRBV11-3 to TRBJ2-1; 7 bases agree with TRBD2. Germline V lookup: CDR1 SGHNT, CDR2 YENEEA. V shed 5 bases and J 5 bases; nucleotides not matched to a gene: 3. This CDR3 has 13 amino acids. For the CDR3, the DNA is TGTGCCAGCAGCCTAGCGGTAGACAATGAGCAGTTCTTC. This gives the protein CASSLAVDNEQFF.

The CDR3 DNA reads TGTGCCAGCAGTTTGGCGGGTCTCAACGAGCAGTACTTC. Its translation: CASSLAGLNEQYF. The chain recombines TRBV28 with TRBJ2-7; TRBD2 is a possible D gene (5 bases). The CDR3 has 13 residues. Trimming left V 3 bases short and J 5 bases short, with 11 bases between. CDR1 is MDHEN, CDR2 SYDVKM, per germline.

This clonotype was counted between two and nine times. The gene calls are TRBV28 and TRBJ2-6; 12 bases match TRBD1. In germline, CDR1 is MDHEN, CDR2 SYDVKM. V was pared by 4 bases and J by 3 bases, with 16 bases of the junction left unmatched. The CDR3 loop spans 21 amino acids. CDR3 sequence reads: CASSSIFLRDRGRSGANVLTF. DNA of the CDR3: TGTGCCAGCAGTTCCATTTTCCTCCGGGACAGGGGGCGCAGTGGGGCCAACGTCCTGACTTTC.

The chain has TRBV4-2 and TRBJ2-7; 7 bases fit TRBD2. The CDR3 has 12 amino acids. Trimming cost V 4 bases and J 7 bases; bases outside gene matches: 4. Germline V gives CDR1 LGHNA, CDR2 YNFKEQ. CDR3 bases: TGTGCCAGCAGCCCGGGAGCGGGAGAGCAGTACTTC. It encodes CASSPGAGEQYF.

The sample holds a few counts of this clonotype. V and J are TRBV7-2 and TRBJ2-2; 9 nucleotides align to TRBD1. The CDR3 covers 15 residues. Germline loops: CDR1 SGHTA, CDR2 FQGNSA. V lost 2 bases, J lost 6 bases, and 4 bases stayed unmatched. The CDR3 loop reads CASSLRTGDPGELFF. CDR3 sequence (DNA): TGTGCCAGCAGCTTAAGGACAGGGGATCCCGGGGAGCTGTTTTTT.

Many counts were recorded for this clonotype. The chain couples TRBV7-6 to TRBJ2-7; 8 bases are shared with TRBD2. The germline CDR1 and CDR2 sequences are SGHVS and FNYEAQ. The CDR3 contains 15 residues. V shed 2 bases and J 3 bases; nucleotides not matched to a gene: 6. This CDR3 is CASSLSWRGDYEQYF. The CDR3, as DNA: TGTGCCAGCAGCTTATCCTGGCGGGGGGACTACGAGCAGTACTTC.

This clonotype came up many times. J is TRBJ2-7 and V is TRBV20-1, with 9 bases lining up with TRBD2. Trimming cost V 3 bases and J 7 bases; bases outside gene matches: 10. The CDR3 length is 14 residues. Per the germline V gene, CDR1 is DFQATT and CDR2 is SNEGSKA (reference sequence). The CDR3 DNA is TGCAGTGCTAGGGTCCTAGCGGGGAGCCTGGAGCAGTACTTC. It specifies CSARVLAGSLEQYF.